What follows are 23 T cell receptor beta chains derived from one specimen sequenced in a study of cytomegalovirus exposure and HLA in healthy donors. The PCR contained 60 Vbeta and 13 Jbeta primers. Generated by immunoSEQ multiplex PCR, the TCRdb table keeps only in-frame clones and is missing some. The sample records some 120,000 clones, more than 80% being singletons. Sequencing used PBMCs. The receptor set was obtained from a man aged 25 to 40 in good health and CMV-seropositive.

The rearrangement uses TRBV27 and TRBJ2-2; D might be TRBD2 (7 bases). Trimming cost V 2 bases and J 5 bases, with 12 bases left between them. Germline assignment: CDR1 MNHEY and CDR2 SMNVEV (reference sequence). The length of the CDR3 is 15 residues. DNA for the CDR3: TGTGCCAGCAGTTTAGGGGGGGCCAGGACCGGGGAGCTGTTTTTT. The encoded protein is CASSLGGARTGELFF.

This clone was found a few times. The V gene is TRBV5-1, the J gene TRBJ1-3, with D unclear. CDR3 length: 16 residues. Trimming removed 0 bases from V and 0 bases from J, with 10 bases in between. Per germline, CDR1 SGHRS and CDR2 YFSETQ. The CDR3 nucleotides read TGCGCCAGCAGCTTGGAACCAACCGGCTCTGGAAACACCATATATTTT. This gives the protein CASSLEPTGSGNTIYF.

The rearrangement links TRBV27 to TRBJ2-2; 7 bases line up with TRBD2. Germline values: CDR1 MNHEY, CDR2 SMNVEV (reference sequence). The ends lost 6 bases at V and 3 bases at J; junction bases unmatched: 7. This CDR3 has 15 amino acids. CDR3: CASSWGGIYTGELFF. CDR3 DNA: TGTGCCAGCAGCTGGGGAGGGATTTACACCGGGGAGCTGTTTTTT.

The genes are TRBV5-1 and TRBJ1-5, with 8 bases identical to TRBD1. Per germline, CDR1 SGHRS and CDR2 YFSETQ. V shed 0 bases and J 8 bases; nucleotides not matched to a gene: 10. The CDR3 has 16 amino acids. The DNA for the CDR3 is TGCGCCAGCAGCTTGGCCCCAGGGGGCAACTCGGAGCCCCAGCATTTT. Protein product: CASSLAPGGNSEPQHF.

The chain recombines TRBV19 with TRBJ2-2; TRBD1 matches 8 bases. V trimming: 7 bases; J trimming: 6 bases; junction bases outside the gene matches: 13. Looked up from germline, CDR1 is LNHDA and CDR2 is SQIVND (reference sequence). The CDR3 has 16 residues. CDR3 amino acids: CASNRQQGAGAGELFF. DNA of the CDR3: TGTGCCAGTAACCGACAGCAGGGGGCAGGGGCCGGGGAGCTGTTTTTT.

CDR3 coding DNA: TGTGCCAGCAGCCTCACAATTACAGTCGAACAGCCCCAGCATTTT. It codes for CASSLTITVEQPQHF. The chain uses TRBV6-1 and TRBJ1-5; D remains unclear. Trimming pared 6 bases from V and 7 bases from J, leaving 19 bases between. Germline lookup yields CDR1 MNHNS and CDR2 SASEGT. The CDR3 length is 15 residues.

The CDR3 region has the DNA TGTGCCATCAGTGACCCTCCTAGCGGGGTTGGATGGAATGAGCAGTTCTTC. Its protein is CAISDPPSGVGWNEQFF. The chain is built from TRBV10-3 and TRBJ2-1; 9 nucleotides agree with TRBD2. The CDR3 runs 17 residues. V lost 3 bases and J lost 7; bases outside the gene matches: 13. CDR1 and CDR2 (germline): ENHRY, SYGVKD.

This chain joins TRBV5-1 and TRBJ2-4; a weak D match, TRBD1 (6 bases). The V gene's germline CDR1 is SGHRS and CDR2 YFSETQ. The V and J ends lost 0 bases and 12 bases respectively, with 22 bases between them. This CDR3 region has 16 residues. The CDR3 region has the DNA TGCGCCAGCAGCTTGGGGCTGCAGGGGCGAGCGGACAGTCAGTACTTC. This translates into CASSLGLQGRADSQYF. The full variable domain, in which reference TRBV5-1 and TRBJ2-4 provide the parts outside the CDR3, is KAGVTQTPRYLIKTRGQQVTLSCSPISGHRSVSWYQQTPGQGLQFLFEYFSETQRNKGNFPGRFSGRQFSNSRSEMNVSTLELGDSALYLCASSLGLQGRADSQYFGAGTRLSVL.

This rearrangement joins TRBV28 to TRBJ1-1; TRBD1 matches at 7 bases. The CDR3 has 15 amino acids. The trim removed 4 bases at V and 4 bases at J, leaving 9 bases unmatched. The germline V gene encodes CDR1 MDHEN and CDR2 SYDVKM. CDR3 sequence (DNA): TGTGCCAGCAGTTCCCCCTCGACAGGGACCACTGAAGCTTTCTTT. It translates to CASSSPSTGTTEAFF. Filled out from reference TRBV28 and TRBJ1-1, the complete variable domain reads DVKVTQSSRYLVKRTGEKVFLECVQDMDHENMFWYRQDPGLGLRLIYFSYDVKMKEKGDIPEGYSVSREKKERFSLILESASTNQTSMYLCASSSPSTGTTEAFFGQGTRLTVV.

The chain couples TRBV6-6 to TRBJ2-7; D is possibly TRBD2 (6 bases). The CDR3 has 15 residues. V gave up 4 bases and J gave up 2 bases, with 15 bases separating them. Germline V gene sequence: CDR1 MNHNY, CDR2 SVGAGI (reference sequence). In DNA form, the CDR3 reads TGTGCCAGCAGTTTAACAGGACTACTTACCTACGAGCAGTACTTC. It yields the protein CASSLTGLLTYEQYF.

The chain joins TRBV7-2 to TRBJ2-5; 10 bases map to TRBD2. J was trimmed by 1 base and V by 5 bases; bases with no gene match: 7. Germline loops: CDR1 SGHTA, CDR2 FQGNSA. This CDR3 spans 16 amino acids. CDR3 residues: CASSVGLAETQETQYF. The CDR3 DNA reads TGTGCCAGCAGCGTCGGACTAGCGGAGACCCAAGAGACCCAGTACTTC. Based on the CDR3 plus reference TRBV7-2 and TRBJ2-5, the full variable domain is GAGVSQSPSNKVTEKGKDVELRCDPISGHTALYWYRQSLGQGLEFLIYFQGNSAPDKSGLPSDRFSAERTGGSVSTLTIQRTQQEDSAVYLCASSVGLAETQETQYFGPGTRLLVL.

The J gene is TRBJ1-5, the V gene TRBV4-1; D uncertain. Trimming shortened V by 6 bases and J by 0 bases, and 12 bases separated the two germline ends. Germline V gene sequence: CDR1 MGHRA, CDR2 YSYEKL. This CDR3 spans 15 amino acids. In nucleotides, the CDR3 is TGCGCCAGCAGGCGGGCCGAGTATAGCAATCAGCCCCAGCATTTT. Residues: CASRRAEYSNQPQHF.

The CDR3 reads CAWRQESNQPQHF. CDR3 in DNA: TGTGCCTGGAGACAGGAGAGCAATCAGCCCCAGCATTTT. The chain employs TRBV30 and TRBJ1-5, with D possibly matching TRBD1 (5 bases). The germline V gene has CDR1 GTSNPN and CDR2 SVGIG (reference sequence). V lost 3 bases, J lost 1 base, and 7 bases lay in between. CDR3 size: 13 residues.

The chain employs TRBV6-4 and TRBJ2-3; D is undetermined. From germline, CDR1 is MRHNA and CDR2 SNTAGT. V was pared by 9 bases and J by 4 bases, with 14 bases between. This CDR3 spans 13 amino acids. The CDR3 here is CARVGAFADTQYF. The CDR3 DNA sequence: TGTGCCAGAGTTGGAGCTTTCGCAGATACGCAGTATTTT.

The chain has TRBV15 and TRBJ1-5; 7 nucleotides match TRBD1. CDR1 is LNHNV and CDR2 is YYDKDF in the germline V gene (reference sequence). Germline trimming cut 6 bases from V and 3 bases from J; bases unmatched to any gene: 2. The CDR3 length is 13 residues. The CDR3 bases are TGTGCCACCAGGGGACAGCTCAATCAGCCCCAGCATTTT. Translated: CATRGQLNQPQHF.

CDR3 DNA: TGCGCCAGCAGCCACGCCGGAGGGTCCGGGGAGCTGTTTTTT. Translated: CASSHAGGSGELFF. The V call is TRBV4-1, the J call TRBJ2-2; a weak D match, TRBD2 (6 bases). The V end was cut by 3 bases, the J end by 6 bases, with 11 bases between. The CDR3 loop spans 14 amino acids. CDR1 is MGHRA, CDR2 YSYEKL, per germline.

V gene TRBV2 combines with J gene TRBJ2-7; no clear D gene. This CDR3 comprises 13 residues. Germline V gene sequence: CDR1 SNHLY, CDR2 FYNNEI. Trimming removed 1 base at V and 0 bases at J, with 4 bases between. The CDR3 here is CASSEGSSYEQYF. CDR3 DNA: TGTGCCAGCAGTGAAGGCAGCTCCTACGAGCAGTACTTC.

The chain is built from TRBV19 and TRBJ1-1; D is perhaps TRBD1 (6 bases). V was trimmed by 6 bases and J by 5 bases, leaving 16 bases between them. This CDR3 has 14 residues. Germline CDR1 reads LNHDA; CDR2 reads SQIVND (reference sequence). The chain's CDR3 is CASRSQGPDTEAFF. The CDR3 nucleotides read TGTGCCAGTAGGTCTCAGGGGCCGGATACTGAAGCTTTCTTT.

This chain joins TRBV9 and TRBJ1-3, with TRBD1 matching over 8 bases. This CDR3 contains 16 residues. J lost 0 bases, V lost 0 bases, and 2 bases had no gene match. CDR1 SGDLS and CDR2 YYNGEE come from the germline V gene. In DNA, the CDR3 is TGTGCCAGCAGCGTAGCTGGACAGGGCTCTGGAAACACCATATATTTT. Translating it yields CASSVAGQGSGNTIYF.

This clone was found once. V and J are TRBV10-3 and TRBJ1-1, with D maybe TRBD1 (6 bases). The CDR3 has 17 amino acids. The ends were cut back, 0 bases at V and 1 base at J, with 15 bases in the middle. Germline V lookup: CDR1 ENHRY, CDR2 SYGVKD. CDR3 amino acids: CAISESTRGWANTEAFF. DNA for the CDR3: TGTGCCATCAGTGAGTCGACCAGGGGTTGGGCGAACACTGAAGCTTTCTTT.

The V call is TRBV10-1, the J call TRBJ1-2; TRBD1 matches at 7 bases. CDR1 WNHNN and CDR2 SYGVQD come from the germline V gene (reference sequence). V gave up 4 bases and J gave up 3 bases; unmatched junction bases: 2. The CDR3 is made up of 13 amino acids. CDR3 in DNA: TGCGCCAGCAGTGGACAGGGCGACTATGGCTACACCTTC. Protein sequence: CASSGQGDYGYTF.

The genes are TRBV14 and TRBJ1-1; TRBD1 matches at 8 bases. This CDR3 spans 13 amino acids. Germline lookup yields CDR1 SGHDN and CDR2 FVKESK. The V gene end was trimmed by 6 bases and the J gene end by 3 bases; junction bases not matched to a gene: 3. The CDR3 sequence is CASSQQGDTEAFF. The CDR3 region has the DNA TGTGCCAGCAGTCAACAGGGGGACACTGAAGCTTTCTTT.

The J gene is TRBJ2-7, the V gene TRBV6-6, with D uncertain. The germline V gene encodes CDR1 MNHNY and CDR2 SVGAGI (reference sequence). V was trimmed by 1 base and J by 3 bases, leaving 13 bases between them. This CDR3 is built from 15 residues. The CDR3 region is CASSYLLRHNYEQYF. CDR3 sequence (DNA): TGTGCCAGCAGTTACTTACTTCGACACAACTACGAGCAGTACTTC.